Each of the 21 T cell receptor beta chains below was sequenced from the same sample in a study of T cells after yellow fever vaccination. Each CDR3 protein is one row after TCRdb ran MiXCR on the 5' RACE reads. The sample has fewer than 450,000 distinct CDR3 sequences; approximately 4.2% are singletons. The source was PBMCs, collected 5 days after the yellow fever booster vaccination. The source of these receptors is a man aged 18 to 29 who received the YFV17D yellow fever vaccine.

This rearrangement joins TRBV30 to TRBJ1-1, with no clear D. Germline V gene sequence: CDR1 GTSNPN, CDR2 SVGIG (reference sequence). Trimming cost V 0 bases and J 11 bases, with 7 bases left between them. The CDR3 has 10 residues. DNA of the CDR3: TGTGCCTGGAGTGTACGATCGGCTTTCTTT. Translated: CAWSVRSAFF.

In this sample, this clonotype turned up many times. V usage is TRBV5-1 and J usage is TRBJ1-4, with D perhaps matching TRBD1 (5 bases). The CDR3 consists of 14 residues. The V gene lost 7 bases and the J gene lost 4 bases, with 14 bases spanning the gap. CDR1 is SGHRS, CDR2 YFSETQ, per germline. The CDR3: CASGTAGLNEKLFF. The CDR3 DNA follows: TGCGCCAGCGGGACGGCAGGCCTTAATGAAAAACTGTTTTTT.

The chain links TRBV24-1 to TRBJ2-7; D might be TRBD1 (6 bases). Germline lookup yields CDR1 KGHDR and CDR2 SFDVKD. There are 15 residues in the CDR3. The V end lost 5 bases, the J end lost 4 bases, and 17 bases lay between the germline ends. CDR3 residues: CATSVRSGTKYEQYV. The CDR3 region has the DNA TGTGCCACCAGTGTCCGCTCCGGGACAAAATACGAGCAGTACGTC.

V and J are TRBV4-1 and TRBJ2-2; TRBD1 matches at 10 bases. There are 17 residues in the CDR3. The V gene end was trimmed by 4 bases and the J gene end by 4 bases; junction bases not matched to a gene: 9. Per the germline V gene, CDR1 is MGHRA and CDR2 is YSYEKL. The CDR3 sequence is CASSPRDRGQSTGELFF. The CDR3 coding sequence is TGCGCCAGCAGCCCCCGGGACAGGGGCCAATCCACCGGGGAGCTGTTTTTT.

For the CDR3, the DNA is TGTGCCAGCAGTTACGGGGGACTGCCAGCCTACGAGCAGTACTTC. It specifies CASSYGGLPAYEQYF. The chain has TRBV6-5 and TRBJ2-7, with D perhaps TRBD2 (6 bases). The CDR3 consists of 15 residues. V was trimmed by 2 bases and J by 2 bases, leaving 13 bases between them. Per the germline V gene, CDR1 is MNHEY and CDR2 is SVGAGI.

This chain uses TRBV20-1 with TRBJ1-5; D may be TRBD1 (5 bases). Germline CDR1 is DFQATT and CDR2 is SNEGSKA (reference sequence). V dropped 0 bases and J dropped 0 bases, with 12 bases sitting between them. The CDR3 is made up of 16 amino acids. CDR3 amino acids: CSAREGVRHSNQPQHF. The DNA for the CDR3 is TGCAGTGCTAGAGAGGGGGTGCGGCATAGCAATCAGCCCCAGCATTTT.

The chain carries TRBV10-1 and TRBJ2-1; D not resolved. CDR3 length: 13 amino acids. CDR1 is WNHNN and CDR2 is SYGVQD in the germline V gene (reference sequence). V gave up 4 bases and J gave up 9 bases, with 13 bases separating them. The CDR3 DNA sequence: TGCGCCAGCAGTGTAGTCCGCGTTGGTGAGCAGTTCTTC. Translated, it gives CASSVVRVGEQFF.

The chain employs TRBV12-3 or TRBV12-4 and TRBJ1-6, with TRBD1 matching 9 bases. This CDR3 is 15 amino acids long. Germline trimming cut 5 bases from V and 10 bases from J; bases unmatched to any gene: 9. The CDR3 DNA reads TGTGCCAGCAGTACAGAGACAGGGGGAAGCTCACCCCTCCACTTT. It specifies CASSTETGGSSPLHF.

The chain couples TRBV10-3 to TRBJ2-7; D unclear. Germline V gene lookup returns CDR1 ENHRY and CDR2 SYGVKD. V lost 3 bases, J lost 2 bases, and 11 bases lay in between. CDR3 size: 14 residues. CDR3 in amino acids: CAISDRGGAYEQYV. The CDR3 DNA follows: TGTGCCATCAGTGATCGTGGCGGCGCCTACGAGCAGTACGTC.

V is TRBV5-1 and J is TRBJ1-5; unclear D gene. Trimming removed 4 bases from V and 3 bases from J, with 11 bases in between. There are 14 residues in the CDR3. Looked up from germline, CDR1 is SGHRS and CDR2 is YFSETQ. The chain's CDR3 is CASSPGGINQPQHF. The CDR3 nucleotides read TGCGCCAGCAGCCCGGGAGGGATCAATCAGCCCCAGCATTTT.

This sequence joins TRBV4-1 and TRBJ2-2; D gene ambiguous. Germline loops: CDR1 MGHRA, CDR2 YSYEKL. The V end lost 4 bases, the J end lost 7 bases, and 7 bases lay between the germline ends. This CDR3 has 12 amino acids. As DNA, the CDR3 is TGCGCCAGCAGCCTCCCTGTCGGGGAGCTGTTTTTT. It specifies CASSLPVGELFF.

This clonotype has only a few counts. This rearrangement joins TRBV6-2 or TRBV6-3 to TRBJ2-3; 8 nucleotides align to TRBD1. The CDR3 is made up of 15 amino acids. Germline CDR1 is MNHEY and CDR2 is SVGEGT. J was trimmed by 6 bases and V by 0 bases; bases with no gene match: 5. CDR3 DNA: TGTGCCAGCAGTTACTCGGACAGGGCTGGGGATACGCAGTATTTT. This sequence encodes CASSYSDRAGDTQYF.

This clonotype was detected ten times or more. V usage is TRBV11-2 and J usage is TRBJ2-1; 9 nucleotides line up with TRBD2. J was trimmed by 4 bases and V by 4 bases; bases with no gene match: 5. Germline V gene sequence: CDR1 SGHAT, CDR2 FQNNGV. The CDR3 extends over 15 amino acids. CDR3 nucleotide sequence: TGTGCCAGCAGCTCACCTAGCGGGGCTTACAATGAGCAGTTCTTC. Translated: CASSSPSGAYNEQFF.

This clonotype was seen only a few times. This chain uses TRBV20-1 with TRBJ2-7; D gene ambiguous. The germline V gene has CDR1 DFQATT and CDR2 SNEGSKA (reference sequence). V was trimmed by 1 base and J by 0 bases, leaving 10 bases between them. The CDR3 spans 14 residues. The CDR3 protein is CSARAIGSSYEQYF. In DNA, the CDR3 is TGCAGTGCTAGAGCGATCGGAAGCTCCTACGAGCAGTACTTC.

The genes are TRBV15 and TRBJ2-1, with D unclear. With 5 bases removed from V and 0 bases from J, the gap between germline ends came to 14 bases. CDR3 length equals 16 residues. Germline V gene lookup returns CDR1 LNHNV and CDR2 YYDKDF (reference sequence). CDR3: CATSLRAISSYNEQFF. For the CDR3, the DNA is TGTGCCACCAGCTTACGGGCCATCAGCTCCTACAATGAGCAGTTCTTC. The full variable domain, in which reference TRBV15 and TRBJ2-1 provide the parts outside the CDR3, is DAMVIQNPRYQVTQFGKPVTLSCSQTLNHNVMYWYQQKSSQAPKLLFHYYDKDFNNEADTPDNFQSRRPNTSFCFLDIRSPGLGDTAMYLCATSLRAISSYNEQFFGPGTRLTVL.

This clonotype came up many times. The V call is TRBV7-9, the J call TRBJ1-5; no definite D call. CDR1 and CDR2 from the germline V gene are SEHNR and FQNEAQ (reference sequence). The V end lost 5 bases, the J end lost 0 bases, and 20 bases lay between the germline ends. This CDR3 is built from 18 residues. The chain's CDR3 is CASSPGPGGSYSNQPQHF. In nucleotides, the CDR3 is TGTGCCAGCAGCCCCGGCCCGGGCGGCAGCTATAGCAATCAGCCCCAGCATTTT. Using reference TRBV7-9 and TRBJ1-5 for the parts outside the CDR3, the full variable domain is DTGVSQNPRHKITKRGQNVTFRCDPISEHNRLYWYRQTLGQGPEFLTYFQNEAQLEKSRLLSDRFSAERPKGSFSTLEIQRTEQGDSAMYLCASSPGPGGSYSNQPQHFGDGTRLSIL.

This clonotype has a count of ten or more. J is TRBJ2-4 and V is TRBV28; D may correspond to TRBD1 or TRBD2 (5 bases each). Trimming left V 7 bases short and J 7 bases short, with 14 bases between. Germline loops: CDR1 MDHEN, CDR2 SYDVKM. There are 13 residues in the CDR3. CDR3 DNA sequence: TGTGCCAGCATCGAGGGGACGGGGAACATTCAGTACTTC. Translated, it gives CASIEGTGNIQYF.

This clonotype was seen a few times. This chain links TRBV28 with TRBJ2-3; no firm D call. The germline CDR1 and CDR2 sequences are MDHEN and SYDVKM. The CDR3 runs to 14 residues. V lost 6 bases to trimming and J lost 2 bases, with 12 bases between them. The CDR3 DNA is TGTGCCAGCAGGGGTTACCTATACACAGATACGCAGTATTTT. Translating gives CASRGYLYTDTQYF.

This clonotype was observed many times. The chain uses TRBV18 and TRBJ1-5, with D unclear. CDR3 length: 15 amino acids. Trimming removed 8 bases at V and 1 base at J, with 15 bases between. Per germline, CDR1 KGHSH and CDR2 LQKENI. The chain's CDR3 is CASTARGGSNQPQHF. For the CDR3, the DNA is TGTGCCAGCACAGCTCGTGGTGGGAGCAATCAGCCCCAGCATTTT.

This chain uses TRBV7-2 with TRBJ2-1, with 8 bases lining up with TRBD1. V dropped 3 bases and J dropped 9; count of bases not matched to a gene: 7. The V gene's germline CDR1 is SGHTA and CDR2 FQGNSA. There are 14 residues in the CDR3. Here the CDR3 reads CASSLWTGYGEQFF. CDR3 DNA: TGTGCCAGCAGCTTGTGGACAGGGTATGGTGAGCAGTTCTTC.

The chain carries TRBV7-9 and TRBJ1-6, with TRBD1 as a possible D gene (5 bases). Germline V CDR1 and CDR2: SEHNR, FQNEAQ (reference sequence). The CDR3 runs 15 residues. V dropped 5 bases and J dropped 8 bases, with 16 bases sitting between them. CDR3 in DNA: TGTGCCAGCAGCGATTCGGGACGTTCGGATTCACCCCTCCACTTT. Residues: CASSDSGRSDSPLHF.